This TCR beta chain emerged from a study of identical twins. Each CDR3 protein gets one entry after TCRdb re-called the 5' RACE reads with MiXCR. The table lists 400,000 to 550,000 distinct CDR3 sequences, roughly a fifth of them singletons. This CDR3 contains 13 residues. Trimming removed 5 bases at V and 4 bases at J, with 9 bases between. CDR1 is WNHNN and CDR2 is SYGVQD in the germline V gene (reference sequence). The data also belong to a second study, concerning T cells expressing NK-cell markers.

The source material was CD4+ T cells sorted from blood. This chain uses TRBV10-1 with TRBJ1-3; no clear D gene. The source of this sequence is a young woman in good health. CDR3 coding DNA: TGCGCCAGCAGTCTCTCAGGAGGAAACACCATATATTTT. It specifies CASSLSGGNTIYF.